This T cell receptor beta chain was documented in a study of PD-L1 blockade in urothelial cancer. Study information: At 6 weeks and at 3 weeks (second dose) after treatment start, blood was analyzed.

The CDR3 is 19 amino acids. V lost 5 bases and J lost 1; bases outside the gene matches: 13. Germline V gives CDR1 SGHRS, CDR2 YFSETQ. Sample time point: peripheral blood 6 weeks after treatment start. Assay: immunoSEQ multiplex PCR; the TCRdb copy retains only in-frame clones and omits some. The sample records 40,000 to 50,000 clones, about 86% being singletons. The chain employs TRBV5-1 and TRBJ1-5; 12 nucleotides line up with TRBD1. The sequencing here drew on PBMCs, taken around atezolizumab (anti-PD-L1) treatment. The sequence came from a man aged 55 to 70 with urothelial cancer. The CDR3: CASRVTGQGARMSNQPQHF. DNA of the CDR3: TGCGCCAGCAGGGTAACGGGACAGGGGGCTAGAATGAGCAATCAGCCCCAGCATTTT.